This passage covers 8 T cell receptor beta chains from one sample sequenced in a study of CD8+ T cells in alopecia areata. RNA was extracted and reverse transcribed into cDNA as the sequencing template. The table came from immunoSEQ multiplex PCR; TCRdb's copy has only in-frame clones and leaves some out. The data contain under 350,000 clones, roughly 64% of them singletons. Treatment here: oral pan-JAK inhibitor, 5-10 mg twice daily. The sequences come from CD4+ T cells sorted from blood, collected at week 24, from a patient treated with tofacitinib. All receptors derive from a human donor with alopecia areata.

This clone showed up just a few times. This chain uses TRBV5-6 with TRBJ1-1, with a tentative D call TRBD1 (5 bases). Germline V gene sequence: CDR1 SGHDT, CDR2 YYEEEE. V was trimmed by 4 bases and J by 4 bases, leaving 20 bases between them. The CDR3 sequence is 16 residues long. The CDR3 bases are TGTGCCAGCAGCATACTGTCCCAGACAGTAACCACTGAAGCTTTCTTT. Translating gives CASSILSQTVTTEAFF.

This sequence joins TRBV29-1 and TRBJ1-5; 10 bases fit TRBD1. The CDR3 length is 14 residues. The V gene end was trimmed by 6 bases and the J gene end by 2 bases; junction bases not matched to a gene: 4. Germline V gives CDR1 SQVTM, CDR2 ANQGSEA. This CDR3 is CSVGDRGRNQPQHF. The CDR3 DNA reads as TGCAGCGTGGGGGACAGGGGCCGCAATCAGCCCCAGCATTTT.

The chain has TRBV6-6 and TRBJ2-3; 7 bases agree with TRBD1. This CDR3 is 13 amino acids long. Trimming cost V 2 bases and J 5 bases; bases outside gene matches: 1. Germline CDR1 MNHNY, CDR2 SVGAGI (reference sequence). The CDR3 sequence: CASSYPGGDTQYF. As DNA, the CDR3 is TGTGCCAGCAGTTACCCAGGGGGAGATACGCAGTATTTT.

This clone was seen once. This rearrangement joins TRBV15 to TRBJ2-5; TRBD1 agrees at 10 bases. CDR3 length: 16 residues. The V gene's germline CDR1 is LNHNV and CDR2 YYDKDF (reference sequence). Trimming took 1 base from V and 3 from J; bases not matched to a gene: 5. The CDR3 here is CATSRVTGQGEETQYF. The CDR3 bases are TGTGCCACCAGCAGAGTAACCGGACAGGGGGAAGAGACCCAGTACTTC.

The chain links TRBV4-1 to TRBJ1-2; TRBD1 matches 10 bases. CDR3 length: 14 residues. V was clipped by 3 bases and J by 6 bases; unmatched bases: 4. CDR1 and CDR2 (germline): MGHRA, YSYEKL. Here the CDR3 DNA reads TGCGCCAGCAGCCACCCGACAGGGGGCGATGGCTACACCTTC. This sequence encodes CASSHPTGGDGYTF.

This clone was detected only a few times. This chain connects TRBV21-1 to TRBJ2-7; the table's D call, TRBD1, was not checked against the DNA. TRBV21-1 is given as a pseudogene. The CDR3 has 17 amino acids. The CDR3 sequence is CASSKAHFTGQSMEQYF. The CDR3 DNA reads TGTGCCAGCAGCAAAGCTCACTTCACGGGACAGAGTATGGAGCAGTACTTC.

The rearrangement uses TRBV6-1 and TRBJ2-1; 7 bases line up with TRBD1. V lost 1 base to trimming and J lost 11 bases; unmatched junction nucleotides: 8. Germline V CDR1 and CDR2: MNHNS, SASEGT. The CDR3 is 14 residues long. The CDR3 DNA is TGTGCCAGCAGTGAAGGGCTACAGGGGAACAAGCAGTTCTTC. This gives the protein CASSEGLQGNKQFF.

This chain links TRBV18 with TRBJ2-3, with a possible D match to TRBD1 (6 bases). CDR3 length: 14 amino acids. Deletions cut 2 bases from V and 5 bases from J, with 11 bases between. The germline V gene encodes CDR1 KGHSH and CDR2 LQKENI. In nucleotides, the CDR3 is TGTGCCAGCTCACCAGCAGGGGCAGTAGATACGCAGTATTTT. Translating gives CASSPAGAVDTQYF.